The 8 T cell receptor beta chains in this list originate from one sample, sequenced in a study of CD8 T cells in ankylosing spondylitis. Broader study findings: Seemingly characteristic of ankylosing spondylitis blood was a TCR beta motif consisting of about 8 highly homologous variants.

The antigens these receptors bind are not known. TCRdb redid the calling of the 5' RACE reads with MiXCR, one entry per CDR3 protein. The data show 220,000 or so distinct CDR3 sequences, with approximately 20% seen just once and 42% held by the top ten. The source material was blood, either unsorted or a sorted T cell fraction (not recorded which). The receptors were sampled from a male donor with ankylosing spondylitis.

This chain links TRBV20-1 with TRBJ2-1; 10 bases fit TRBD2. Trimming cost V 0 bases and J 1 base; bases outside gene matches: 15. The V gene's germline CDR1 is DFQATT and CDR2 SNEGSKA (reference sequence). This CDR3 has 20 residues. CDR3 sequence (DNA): TGCAGTGCTAGAGATAGGGAGGTGCTAGCGGGGGACGGATCCTACAATGAGCAGTTCTTC. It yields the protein CSARDREVLAGDGSYNEQFF.

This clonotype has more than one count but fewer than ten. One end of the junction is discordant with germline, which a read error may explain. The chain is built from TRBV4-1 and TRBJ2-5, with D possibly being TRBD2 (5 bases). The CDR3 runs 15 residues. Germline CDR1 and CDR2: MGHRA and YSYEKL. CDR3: CASSQDPGYQETQYF. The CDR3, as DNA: TGCGCCAGCAGCCAAGATCCGGGGTACCAGGAGACCCAGTACTTC.

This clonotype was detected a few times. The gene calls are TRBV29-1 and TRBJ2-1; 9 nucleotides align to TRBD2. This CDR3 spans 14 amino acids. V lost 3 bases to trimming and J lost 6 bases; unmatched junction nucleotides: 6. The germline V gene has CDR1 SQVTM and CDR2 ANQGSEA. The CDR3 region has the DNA TGCAGCGTTGAGCCCGGGACTAGCAGCAATGAGCAGTTCTTC. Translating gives CSVEPGTSSNEQFF.

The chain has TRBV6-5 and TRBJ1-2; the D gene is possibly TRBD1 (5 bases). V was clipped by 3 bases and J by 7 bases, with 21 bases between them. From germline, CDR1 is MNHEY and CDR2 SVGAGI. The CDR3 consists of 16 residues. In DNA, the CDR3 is TGTGCCAGCAGTTATCTTCACCCCGGGACCGGGGGTGGCTACACCTTC. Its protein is CASSYLHPGTGGGYTF.

The CDR3 region is CASSFRGLTDTQYF. The CDR3 bases are TGTGCCAGCAGCTTCAGGGGACTCACAGATACGCAGTATTTT. This sequence joins TRBV7-6 and TRBJ2-3; D assignment may be TRBD1 or TRBD2 (6 bases each). V lost 3 bases and J 2 bases, leaving 9 bases between the germline ends. Germline lookup yields CDR1 SGHVS and CDR2 FNYEAQ. This CDR3 has 14 residues.

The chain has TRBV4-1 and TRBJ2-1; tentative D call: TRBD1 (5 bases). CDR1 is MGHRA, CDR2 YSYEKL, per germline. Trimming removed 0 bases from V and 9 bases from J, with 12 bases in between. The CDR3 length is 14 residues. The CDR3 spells CASSQEAGRREQFF. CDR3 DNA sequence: TGCGCCAGCAGCCAAGAGGCAGGGCGGCGTGAGCAGTTCTTC.

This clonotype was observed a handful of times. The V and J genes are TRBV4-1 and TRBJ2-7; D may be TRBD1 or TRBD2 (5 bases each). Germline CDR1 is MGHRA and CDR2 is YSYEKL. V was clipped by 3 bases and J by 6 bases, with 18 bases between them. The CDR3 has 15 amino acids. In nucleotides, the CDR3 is TGCGCCAGCAGCCAGAGGGGTTCCTCCTCTGCCGAGCAGTACTTC. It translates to CASSQRGSSSAEQYF.

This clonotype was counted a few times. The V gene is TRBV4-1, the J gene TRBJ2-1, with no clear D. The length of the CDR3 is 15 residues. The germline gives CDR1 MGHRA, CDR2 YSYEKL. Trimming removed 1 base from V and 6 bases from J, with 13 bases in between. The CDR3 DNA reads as TGCGCCAGCAGCCAAGCCCCGGCAGTTTCCAATGAGCAGTTCTTC. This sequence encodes CASSQAPAVSNEQFF.